This T cell receptor beta chain was identified in a study of shared clonotypes between healthy human individuals. V lost 0 bases and J 2 bases, leaving 6 bases between the germline ends. The germline V gene has CDR1 SGDLS and CDR2 YYNGEE. This CDR3 comprises 15 residues. TCRdb's copy holds only in-frame clones and misses some; the assay was immunoSEQ multiplex PCR. This sample has 2 million to 2.5 million clones, with around 95% found just once. The sequenced material came from naive CD4+ T cells sorted from blood. The subset is: CD45RA+ positively selected. V and J are TRBV9 and TRBJ2-6; no definite D call. This TCR was recovered from a man between 18 and 35 years old in good health. In DNA form, the CDR3 reads TGTGCCAGCAGCGTAGAGGGCACTGGGGCCAACGTCCTGACTTTC. Protein: CASSVEGTGANVLTF.